The 2 T cell receptor delta chains in this list originate from one sample, sequenced in a study of gamma-delta T cells after stem cell transplantation listed by TCRdb under 2016. Library creation used RT-PCR. Sequencer: Illumina MiSeq. Clone calls in TCRdb were regenerated from the public reads with CATT, after which identical DNA sequences shared one row. This sample lists about 1,700 delta-chain clones; less than 5.5% were detected once. The top ten clonotypes cover 9.5% to 15% of the sample. Sequenced material: gamma-delta T cells. The receptor source for this set is a human donor. It is not recorded whose cells these are; they may come from a transplant donor.

Note on this clone: A read error may explain this, as a much larger clone is one base away. The V call is TRDV2, the J call TRDJ1; TRDD3 agrees at 10 bases. CDR1 is GEAIGNYY, CDR2 EKD, per germline. The CDR3 length is 17 residues. Written as DNA, the CDR3 is TGTGCCCGTGACGACCTTCTACTGGGGGATCGCCCTGATAAACTCATCTTT. Translated: CARDDLLLGDRPDKLIF.

In regard to this clone: This may be a read error: a much more frequent sequence differs by one nucleotide. This chain uses TRDV2 with TRDJ1; 7 positions match TRDD3. Germline-derived CDR1 and CDR2 are GEAIGNYY and EKD. The V segment lost 0 bases and the J segment 3 bases; nucleotides outside the gene matches: 12. The CDR3 runs to 17 residues. The CDR3 reads CACDTASGGRRADKLIF. The CDR3 DNA reads TGTGCCTGTGACACCGCATCTGGGGGCCGCCGGGCCGATAAACTCATCTTT.